This T cell receptor (beta chain) appears in the sequencing data of a study of early T cells in non-severe SARS-CoV-2 infection. MiXCR, run by TCRdb on the 5' RACE reads, gives a single entry per CDR3 protein. The sample holds over 80,000 distinct CDR3 sequences, about 14% seen once. Between the trimmed V and J ends, which lost 2 bases and 0 bases, there was a span of 7 bases. The CDR3 is 14 residues long. The germline V gene encodes CDR1 SEHNR and CDR2 FQNEAQ (reference sequence). This clonotype has just a few counts. This chain joins TRBV7-9 and TRBJ1-2; D is unresolved. The source material was whole blood. This TCR came from an adult who was a healthcare worker with PCR-confirmed SARS-CoV-2 infection or an uninfected control (not recorded which). In DNA, the CDR3 is TGTGCCAGCAGCTTATTGCAAACTAACTATGGCTACACCTTC. It specifies CASSLLQTNYGYTF.